This is a list of T cell receptor beta chains from one sample in a study of beta chain features in type 1 diabetes. Repertoires were generated with immunoSEQ multiplex PCR, while TCRdb's copy carries only in-frame clones and drops some. The data hold 35,000 or so clones, with around 64% observed a single time. Source material: Tregs from blood. These receptors were taken from a woman in her 30s in good health. Both conserved end residues are part of each CDR3. A D gene is named only where the DNA matches it firmly. Some rows have no size entry. The others give once, few or many, or a class for an expanded clone.

clone_size,j_call,d_call,v_call,cdr3_nt,cdr3_aa
-,TRBJ2-1,-,TRBV7-8,TGTGCCAGCAGCTTACAGGGGAATGAGCAGTTCTTC,CASSLQGNEQFF
-,TRBJ2-6,TRBD1,TRBV6-5,TGTGCCAGCCAGGGGGTCTCTGGGGCCAACGTCCTGACTTTC,CASQGVSGANVLTF
-,TRBJ1-5,-,TRBV6-1,TGTGCCAGCAGTACGACAGTAGGACAGCCCCAGCATTTT,CASSTTVGQPQHF
-,TRBJ2-3,-,TRBV30,TGTGCCTGGAGTGTCACAGGGTTCGTCGCAGATACGCAGTATTTT,CAWSVTGFVADTQYF
-,TRBJ2-1,TRBD2,TRBV28,TGTGCCAGCAGTTTCCTAGCGGGGAACTACAATGAGCAGTTCTTC,CASSFLAGNYNEQFF
few,TRBJ1-5,TRBD1,TRBV4-1,TGTGCCAGCAGCCAAGGGGACAGGGCGGTGTTTCAGCCCCAGCATTTT,CASSQGDRAVFQPQHF
-,TRBJ1-1,-,TRBV5-1,TGCGCCAGCAGCTTGGAACTGGTGAACACTGAAGCTTTCTTT,CASSLELVNTEAFF
-,TRBJ2-7,TRBD2,TRBV27,TGTGCCAGCAGTTCCCGGACTAGCGGGAGTTACGAGCAGTACTTC,CASSSRTSGSYEQYF
-,TRBJ2-3,-,TRBV7-9,TGTGCCAGCAGCTTAGGACAGCTCCTCCCAGATACGCAGTATTTT,CASSLGQLLPDTQYF
-,TRBJ1-1,-,TRBV6-6,TGTGCCAGCAGTTACCAGGGGAACACTGAAGCTTTCTTT,CASSYQGNTEAFF
-,TRBJ2-1,-,TRBV7-2,TGTGCCAGCAGCTTTCGGGAGTACATTTCCTACAATGAGCAGTTCTTC,CASSFREYISYNEQFF
-,TRBJ2-3,TRBD2,TRBV7-2,TGTGCCAGCAGCAATCTAGCGGGAGTTACGGATACGCAGTATTTT,CASSNLAGVTDTQYF
few,TRBJ2-7,TRBD1,TRBV28,TGTGCCAGCAGCTCCCCCGGGACAGGGCTCAACGAGCAGTACTTC,CASSSPGTGLNEQYF
few,TRBJ2-7,-,TRBV2,TGTGCCAGCAGGGAGACCTCTAGTGAGCAGTACTTC,CASRETSSEQYF
-,TRBJ2-7,-,TRBV28,TGTGCCAGCAGTCCACCCTCGGGTTGGTACGAGCAGTACTTC,CASSPPSGWYEQYF
-,TRBJ2-5,TRBD1,TRBV7-7,TGTGCTAGCAGCCTTATGGACAGGCCAGGGACCCAGTACTTC,CASSLMDRPGTQYF
-,TRBJ2-5,-,TRBV13,TGTGCCAGCAGCTTAGGAGGCCTAGTAGAGACCCAGTACTTC,CASSLGGLVETQYF
-,TRBJ1-5,-,TRBV2,TGTGCCAGCAGTCGACAAACTCTCCGGCCCCAGCATTTT,CASSRQTLRPQHF
-,TRBJ1-2,-,TRBV7-2,TGTGCCAGCAGCCCCTACCTATTCTCGGGGGGCTACACCTTC,CASSPYLFSGGYTF
-,TRBJ2-7,-,TRBV15,TGTGCCACCAGCAGAGGACCAGGATCCGAGCAGTACTTC,CATSRGPGSEQYF
-,TRBJ2-1,-,TRBV5-4,TGTGCCAGCAGCTTAGGGTTAGCGGACTACAATGAGCAGTTCTTC,CASSLGLADYNEQFF
once,TRBJ2-7,-,TRBV10-1,TGCGCCAGATCATATCATCGGGGTCGGACCTACGAGCAGTACTTC,CARSYHRGRTYEQYF
few,TRBJ2-3,TRBD1,TRBV7-9,TGTGCCAGCAGCACCTGGGACAGGGGCACAGATACGCAGTATTTT,CASSTWDRGTDTQYF
-,TRBJ2-1,TRBD2,TRBV28,TGTGCCAGCAGTGACACTAGCGGGAGGATTAATGAGCAGTTCTTC,CASSDTSGRINEQFF
-,TRBJ2-7,TRBD2,TRBV7-2,TGTGCCAGCAGCGGCGGACTAGCCGTCGACTCCTACGAGCAGTACTTC,CASSGGLAVDSYEQYF
few,TRBJ1-6,TRBD1,TRBV7-9,TGTGCCAGCAGCCAGGTGGGACAGGGGAACTCACCCCTCCACTTT,CASSQVGQGNSPLHF
-,TRBJ2-7,TRBD1,TRBV7-2,TGTGCCAGCAGCTTTACGACAGGGCAGCGCGAGCAGTACTTC,CASSFTTGQREQYF
-,TRBJ2-1,TRBD1,TRBV5-4,TGTGCCAGCAGTGACAGGGTCGTCTATGAGCAGTTCTTC,CASSDRVVYEQFF
once,TRBJ2-1,-,TRBV18,TGTGCCAGCTCCACAGGGGGCTTAGGACTAGCTATAAACAATGAGCAGTTCTTC,CASSTGGLGLAINNEQFF
-,TRBJ2-1,TRBD2,TRBV6-5,TGTGCCAGCAGTTTAGGGGGGATAGCGGGATACAATGAGCAGTTCTTC,CASSLGGIAGYNEQFF
-,TRBJ2-2,-,TRBV5-1,TGCGCCAGCAGCTTGGGTGGGGGCATGTCGACCACCGGGGAGCTGTTTTTT,CASSLGGGMSTTGELFF
-,TRBJ2-5,-,TRBV5-4,TGTGCCAGCAGCTTGGACAGGGTAGGAGAGACCCAGTACTTC,CASSLDRVGETQYF
few,TRBJ2-5,-,TRBV4-1,TGCGCCAGCAGCCAAGCGGGGGGAGGGGGAGAGACCCAGTACTTC,CASSQAGGGGETQYF
-,TRBJ2-5,TRBD2,TRBV11-1,TGTGCCAGCAGTCAGCGGGAGGCCCTTCTTCAAGAGACCCAGTACTTC,CASSQREALLQETQYF
-,TRBJ2-7,-,TRBV20-1,TGCAGTGCTTGGCGGGACGAGCAGTACTTC,CSAWRDEQYF
-,TRBJ2-1,-,TRBV10-2,TGCGCCAGCAGTAAACTTGAGTACAATGAGCAGTTCTTC,CASSKLEYNEQFF
once,TRBJ2-7,-,TRBV10-3,TGTGCCATCAGCGCCCGACAGAGAAACTACGAGCAGTACTTC,CAISARQRNYEQYF
-,TRBJ2-7,-,TRBV7-9,TGTGCCAGCAGCGCCGGGTGGGGGCGGAGACTCTCCTACGAGCAGTACTTC,CASSAGWGRRLSYEQYF
once,TRBJ2-3,-,TRBV5-1,TGCGCCAGCAGCTTGTCCGGAGATACGCAGTATTTT,CASSLSGDTQYF
few,TRBJ2-1,TRBD2,TRBV4-3,TGCGCCAGCAGCCAAACGATGCGGGAGGATAAGCAGTTCTTC,CASSQTMREDKQFF
-,TRBJ1-1,-,TRBV5-1,TGCGCCAGCAGCTTGGCCGTCGGGACTGAAGCTTTCTTT,CASSLAVGTEAFF
few,TRBJ2-1,TRBD2,TRBV7-9,TGTGCCAGCAGAAGGACTAGCGGATACAATGAGCAGTTCTTC,CASRRTSGYNEQFF
-,TRBJ2-3,TRBD2,TRBV9,TGTGCCAGCTCCCCAAGGGGGATAGCGGGAGAGATGGGTCGCACAGATACGCAGTATTTT,CASSPRGIAGEMGRTDTQYF
-,TRBJ1-2,-,TRBV27,TGTGCCACCTCGCGGCACCCAAGCTATGGCTACACCTTC,CATSRHPSYGYTF
-,TRBJ2-6,-,TRBV6-5,TGTGCCAGCAGTCCAAGGGGCCCTGGGGCCAACGTCCTGACTTTC,CASSPRGPGANVLTF
-,TRBJ2-7,-,TRBV7-3,TGTGCCAGCAGCTTTTCTGCTGCTAGCGAAAACTCCTACGAGCAGTACTTC,CASSFSAASENSYEQYF
-,TRBJ1-2,-,TRBV11-2,TGTGCCAGCAGCTTGGGGACTCTAAACCGAGGCTACACCTTC,CASSLGTLNRGYTF
-,TRBJ2-7,TRBD1,TRBV5-1,TGCGCCAGCAGCTTGGCCCCGGGACAGATTTACGAGCAGTACTTC,CASSLAPGQIYEQYF
-,TRBJ2-3,-,TRBV7-2,TGTGCCAGCAGCTCGAGCGTATCGGGGATCGATACGCAGTATTTT,CASSSSVSGIDTQYF
few,TRBJ2-1,TRBD2,TRBV5-1,TGCGCCAGCAGCGCAAGGACTAGCGGGACCTCCTACAATGAGCAGTTCTTC,CASSARTSGTSYNEQFF
-,TRBJ2-7,TRBD1,TRBV6-6,TGTGCCAGCAGTTACTCCGGGACAGGGCCCTACGAGCAGTACTTC,CASSYSGTGPYEQYF
few,TRBJ2-2,TRBD2,TRBV4-3,TGCGCCAGCAGCCAAGGGTCTCGGGAGGGGTACACCGGGGAGCTGTTTTTT,CASSQGSREGYTGELFF
-,TRBJ2-3,TRBD2,TRBV4-3,TGCGCCAGCAGCCAAGGGTTGAGGGAGGGCATCACAGATACGCAGTATTTT,CASSQGLREGITDTQYF
few,TRBJ2-7,TRBD2,TRBV29-1,TGCAGCGCCGTCGGGACTAGCTACGAGCAGTACTTC,CSAVGTSYEQYF
-,TRBJ2-7,TRBD1,TRBV18,TGTGCCAGCTCCCCAGGGACAGGGGGCGCCTACGAGCAGTACTTC,CASSPGTGGAYEQYF